A single sample gave rise to the 29 T cell receptor beta chains below, sequenced in a study of CD8+CD57+ T cells in acquired aplastic anemia. The template for TCR beta VDJ and CDR3 sequence profiling was genomic DNA. Each CDR3 protein is one row after TCRdb ran MiXCR on the reads. The table lists about 190,000 distinct CDR3 sequences, approximately 48% of them singletons, with over 7.5% in the top ten. For sequencing, patients were chosen who had shown expansion of CD8+CD57+ cells by flow cytometry. The sequenced sample was sorted CD4+, CD8+, or CD8+CD57+ T cells (not recorded which) from PBMCs. The receptors come from a human donor with aplastic anemia.

This clonotype was recorded many times. This rearrangement joins TRBV6-1 to TRBJ1-2; D ambiguous. The germline gives CDR1 MNHNS, CDR2 SASEGT. This CDR3 contains 13 residues. With 7 bases removed from V and 8 bases from J, the gap between germline ends came to 17 bases. CDR3: CASTDRWAGGYTF. The CDR3, as DNA: TGTGCCAGCACCGATAGGTGGGCGGGCGGCTACACCTTC.

Ten or more counts support this clonotype. This sequence joins TRBV7-9 and TRBJ2-5; tentatively, D is TRBD1 or TRBD2 (5 bases each). From germline, CDR1 is SEHNR and CDR2 FQNEAQ (reference sequence). The V end was cut by 5 bases, the J end by 4 bases, with 8 bases between. There are 12 residues in the CDR3. CDR3 residues: CASSGGVETQYF. As DNA, the CDR3 is TGTGCCAGCAGCGGGGGAGTAGAGACCCAGTACTTC. Based on the CDR3 plus reference TRBV7-9 and TRBJ2-5, the full variable domain is DTGVSQNPRHKITKRGQNVTFRCDPISEHNRLYWYRQTLGQGPEFLTYFQNEAQLEKSRLLSDRFSAERPKGSFSTLEIQRTEQGDSAMYLCASSGGVETQYFGPGTRLLVL.

The J gene is TRBJ1-1, the V gene TRBV29-1, with 11 bases identical to TRBD1. The V and J ends lost 5 bases and 7 bases, in that order; junction bases with no gene match: 6. The CDR3 runs 13 residues. Per germline, CDR1 SQVTM and CDR2 ANQGSEA. The CDR3 spells CSVRDRGASEAFF. The CDR3 coding sequence is TGCAGCGTTAGGGACAGGGGGGCGAGTGAAGCTTTCTTT.

This clonotype was counted ten times or more. The rearrangement uses TRBV19 and TRBJ2-6; 7 positions match TRBD2. This CDR3 contains 18 residues. Germline V lookup: CDR1 LNHDA, CDR2 SQIVND (reference sequence). Trimming at V came to 4 bases and at J to 0 bases, leaving 9 bases not matched to a gene. The CDR3, as DNA: TGTGCCAGTAGTAGGCTGTCGGGAGGACGCTCTGGGGCCAACGTCCTGACTTTC. Its protein product is CASSRLSGGRSGANVLTF.

With regard to this clonotype: The junction does not match germline at one end; this may be a read error. The V call is TRBV20-1, the J call TRBJ1-2; a weak D match, TRBD1 (6 bases). Per the germline V gene, CDR1 is DFQATT and CDR2 is SNEGSKA (reference sequence). CDR3 size: 12 residues. The CDR3 DNA reads as TGCAGTGCTAGGGACAGTCTTTCCGGCTGCACCTTC. Protein sequence: CSARDSLSGCTF.

About this clonotype itself: This could be a read error, since a much larger clone is one nucleotide away. The rearrangement uses TRBV6-5 and TRBJ2-7; 7 bases are a match to TRBD1. With V trimmed by 2 bases and J by 4 bases, 5 bases remained unmatched. The CDR3 has 14 residues. The germline CDR1 and CDR2 sequences are MNHEY and SVGAGI. This chain's CDR3 is CASSYPGQIYEQYF. CDR3 bases: TGTGCCAGCAGTTACCCGGGACAGATATACGAGCAGTACTTC.

This chain joins TRBV19 and TRBJ1-5; 12 bases line up with TRBD1. The germline V gene has CDR1 LNHDA and CDR2 SQIVND (reference sequence). This CDR3 spans 15 amino acids. With V trimmed by 7 bases and J by 8 bases, 9 bases remained unmatched. The CDR3, as DNA: TGTGCCAGTACCCCGGGACAGGGGGCGACGGAGCCCCAGCATTTT. Encoded protein: CASTPGQGATEPQHF.

As regards this clonotype: This may be a read error, as it is one base from a much larger clone. This chain uses TRBV6-1 with TRBJ2-7; 9 positions agree with TRBD2. Per germline, CDR1 MNHNS and CDR2 SASEGT. CDR3 length: 15 residues. CDR3 residues: CASTKRGTSLYEQHF. The CDR3 DNA reads TGTGCCAGCACTAAGAGAGGGACTAGCCTCTACGAGCAGCACTTC.

The CDR3 reads CATSTGTGGWEDGYTF. The CDR3 DNA reads TGTGCCACCAGCACCGGGACAGGGGGATGGGAGGACGGCTACACCTTC. The rearrangement uses TRBV15 and TRBJ1-2; 11 positions agree with TRBD1. From germline, CDR1 is LNHNV and CDR2 YYDKDF (reference sequence). This CDR3 comprises 16 residues. Trimming removed 4 bases from V and 8 bases from J; junction bases left unmatched: 12. The full variable domain, with the rest looked up from reference TRBV15 and TRBJ1-2, is DAMVIQNPRYQVTQFGKPVTLSCSQTLNHNVMYWYQQKSSQAPKLLFHYYDKDFNNEADTPDNFQSRRPNTSFCFLDIRSPGLGDTAMYLCATSTGTGGWEDGYTFGSGTRLTVV.

As concerns this clonotype: One end of the junction is discordant with germline, which a read error may explain. This chain uses TRBV2 with TRBJ2-2; no clear D. The CDR3 has 15 residues. CDR1 and CDR2 (germline): SNHLY, FYNNEI. CDR3 loop: CASSEARSNTGELFF. The CDR3 bases are TGCGCCAGCAGTGAAGCGCGGAGCAACACCGGGGAGCTGTTTTTT.

V and J are TRBV29-1 and TRBJ1-1, with D tentatively TRBD1 (6 bases). The CDR3 totals 10 residues. The germline gives CDR1 SQVTM, CDR2 ANQGSEA. V was clipped by 5 bases and J by 7 bases, with 8 bases between them. Here the CDR3 reads CSVLRGEAFF. CDR3 sequence (DNA): TGCAGCGTTCTCAGGGGTGAAGCTTTCTTT.

The chain links TRBV20-1 to TRBJ1-3; 7 bases match TRBD1. CDR1 and CDR2 (germline): DFQATT, SNEGSKA (reference sequence). The ends lost 3 bases at V and 4 bases at J; junction bases unmatched: 3. The CDR3 contains 13 residues. Here the CDR3 reads CSARTGIGNTIYF. CDR3 DNA sequence: TGCAGTGCTAGGACAGGGATAGGAAACACCATATATTTT.

V usage is TRBV7-9 and J usage is TRBJ1-1; no definite D call. In germline, CDR1 is SEHNR, CDR2 FQNEAQ (reference sequence). V lost 3 bases to trimming and J lost 2 bases, with 7 bases between them. There are 13 residues in the CDR3. The CDR3 loop reads CASSFGPNTEAFF. In nucleotides, the CDR3 is TGTGCCAGCAGCTTCGGCCCAAACACTGAAGCTTTCTTT.

Remarks on this clonotype: This clone may be a read error of a much larger clone one base away. The gene calls are TRBV25-1 and TRBJ2-3; tentative D call: TRBD2 (7 bases). The CDR3 extends over 16 amino acids. Germline CDR1 is MGHDK and CDR2 is SYGVNS. V was clipped by 8 bases and J by 4 bases, with 22 bases between them. The CDR3 DNA follows: TGTGCCAGCGGCCCACAGTCGCACGGGGGGCCAGATACGCAGTATTTT. It specifies CASGPQSHGGPDTQYF. Using reference TRBV25-1 and TRBJ2-3 for the parts outside the CDR3, the full variable domain is EADIYQTPRYLVIGTGKKITLECSQTMGHDKMYWYQQDPGMELHLIHYSYGVNSTEKGDLSSESTVSRIRTEHFPLTLESARPSHTSQYLCASGPQSHGGPDTQYFGPGTRLTVL.

J is TRBJ2-6 and V is TRBV2; maybe TRBD1 (5 bases). V was pared by 9 bases and J by 3 bases, with 9 bases between. Germline CDR1 is SNHLY and CDR2 is FYNNEI. This CDR3 is built from 13 residues. The CDR3 bases are TGTGCCAGTAAGGGGTATGGGGCCAACGTCCTGACTTTC. It codes for CASKGYGANVLTF.

The table lists this clonotype with many counts. An end of the junction differs from the germline gene, which may be a read error. CDR3 sequence reads: CASSPLAGVSYNEQFF. The CDR3 DNA reads as TGTGCTAGCAGTCCCTTGGCGGGAGTGTCCTACAATGAGCAGTTCTTC. V is TRBV7-7 and J is TRBJ2-1; 7 bases agree with TRBD2. Germline V gene lookup returns CDR1 SSHAT and CDR2 FNYEAQ (reference sequence). The CDR3 is 16 residues long.

About this clonotype: The junction shows a germline mismatch at one end, possibly a read error. This chain connects TRBV7-7 to TRBJ2-5; TRBD2 agrees at 11 bases. The CDR3 is 15 residues long. Germline loops: CDR1 SSHAT, CDR2 FNYEAQ (reference sequence). CDR3 bases: TGTGCTAGCAGCACTAGCGGGGGCCCCGCGGGGACCCAGTACTTC. This translates into CASSTSGGPAGTQYF.

This clonotype was found a few times. This chain joins TRBV19 and TRBJ1-2; D not certain. CDR3 length equals 14 residues. CDR1 LNHDA and CDR2 SQIVND come from the germline V gene (reference sequence). Trimming left V 2 bases short and J 8 bases short, with 15 bases between. In nucleotides, the CDR3 is TGTGCCAGTAGTATACAAGGAGGTATGAGAGGCTACACCTTC. It is translated as CASSIQGGMRGYTF.

V gene TRBV7-6 combines with J gene TRBJ1-1; D gene unclear. The V end lost 7 bases, the J end lost 1 base, and 10 bases lay between the germline ends. Germline V CDR1 and CDR2: SGHVS, FNYEAQ. The length of the CDR3 is 13 residues. CDR3 DNA: TGTGCCAGCAATATGTTCCCGAACACTGAAGCTTTCTTT. This translates into CASNMFPNTEAFF. Variable domain in full (rest from reference TRBV7-6 and TRBJ1-1): GAGVSQSPRYKVTKRGQDVALRCDPISGHVSLYWYRQALGQGPEFLTYFNYEAQQDKSGLPNDRFSAERPEGSISTLTIQRTEQRDSAMYRCASNMFPNTEAFFGQGTRLTVV.

At least ten counts were recorded for this clonotype. J is TRBJ2-7 and V is TRBV7-8; D is perhaps TRBD1 or TRBD2 (5 bases each). From germline, CDR1 is SGHVS and CDR2 FQNEAQ. V shed 1 base and J shed 6 bases, with 10 bases lying between them. The CDR3 is made up of 13 amino acids. The CDR3 nucleotides are TGTGCCAGCAGCTTAGGCCCCGGGACCGAGCAGTACTTC. Its protein is CASSLGPGTEQYF.

This clonotype was observed a few times. V gene TRBV10-3 combines with J gene TRBJ2-7, with 11 bases fitting TRBD2. The J segment lost 3 bases and the V segment lost 7 bases, leaving 14 bases of the junction unmatched. The germline gives CDR1 ENHRY, CDR2 SYGVKD. This CDR3 contains 17 residues. CDR3 in DNA: TGTGCCATCATTGGAGGGACTAGCGGCTTAGTTAACTACGAGCAGTACTTC. It translates to CAIIGGTSGLVNYEQYF.

The V call is TRBV7-9, the J call TRBJ1-6; D ambiguous. The germline CDR1 and CDR2 sequences are SEHNR and FQNEAQ (reference sequence). This CDR3 comprises 15 residues. The V end lost 6 bases, the J end lost 7 bases, and 16 bases lay between the germline ends. The CDR3 DNA reads TGTGCCAGCAGAGGGTTTTCGATAGGGAATTCACCCCTCCACTTT. Encoded protein: CASRGFSIGNSPLHF.

In regard to this clonotype: The junction departs from the called germline gene at one end, perhaps through a read error. The chain is built from TRBV11-2 and TRBJ2-3; TRBD1 is a possible D gene (5 bases). The CDR3 covers 15 residues. CDR1 is SGHAT and CDR2 is FQNNGV in the germline V gene. This CDR3 reads CASRANLDSTDTHYF. The CDR3 DNA reads as TGTGCCAGCAGGGCTAACCTTGACAGCACAGATACGCACTATTTT.

At least ten counts were recorded for this clonotype. The chain joins TRBV19 to TRBJ1-4; D not resolved. Germline lookup yields CDR1 LNHDA and CDR2 SQIVND (reference sequence). Trimming stripped 1 base from V and 7 bases from J, with 13 bases between. The CDR3 contains 15 residues. The CDR3 is CASSIAYPRSEKLFF. CDR3 DNA sequence: TGTGCCAGTAGTATAGCCTACCCTCGCAGTGAAAAACTGTTTTTT.

The chain uses TRBV24-1 and TRBJ1-1, with 7 bases that match TRBD1. The CDR3 is 14 residues long. The J segment lost 13 bases and the V segment lost 6 bases, leaving 16 bases of the junction unmatched. Per the germline V gene, CDR1 is KGHDR and CDR2 is SFDVKD. CDR3 sequence reads: CATSTNRQGSFDFF. For the CDR3, the DNA is TGTGCCACCAGTACCAATCGACAGGGTAGTTTTGATTTCTTT.

This clonotype has ten or more counts. This sequence joins TRBV5-4 and TRBJ2-1, with 9 nucleotides matching TRBD2. J gave up 1 base and V 0 bases, and 2 bases lay outside the gene matches. The CDR3 totals 16 residues. Germline lookup yields CDR1 SGHNT and CDR2 YYREEE (reference sequence). The DNA for the CDR3 is TGTGCCAGCAGCTTGGAGCTAGCGGGATCCTACAATGAGCAGTTCTTC. Translation gives CASSLELAGSYNEQFF.

CDR3 nucleotides: TGCGCCAGCAGCCGCTTACAGGGAGGGAGGTCGGCACAAGAGACCCAGTACTTC. Protein product: CASSRLQGGRSAQETQYF. The gene calls are TRBV4-1 and TRBJ2-5; maybe TRBD2 (7 bases). This CDR3 region has 18 residues. The V end was cut by 4 bases, the J end by 2 bases, with 23 bases between. Germline-derived CDR1 and CDR2 are MGHRA and YSYEKL.

The chain joins TRBV7-7 to TRBJ1-2, with 8 bases fitting TRBD1. J lost 7 bases, V lost 4 bases, and 2 bases had no gene match. Germline lookup yields CDR1 SSHAT and CDR2 FNYEAQ (reference sequence). This CDR3 has 12 amino acids. This chain's CDR3 is CASSYGQGGYTF. Written as DNA, the CDR3 is TGTGCCAGCAGCTATGGACAGGGTGGCTACACCTTC.

This clonotype was found many times. J is TRBJ2-1 and V is TRBV10-3, with 10 bases matching TRBD2. The CDR3 has 11 residues. Germline assignment: CDR1 ENHRY and CDR2 SYGVKD. V dropped 3 bases and J dropped 14; count of bases not matched to a gene: 1. CDR3 sequence reads: CAISDLAGEFF. The CDR3 DNA reads TGTGCCATCAGTGACCTAGCGGGGGAGTTCTTC.